The T cell receptor (beta chain) described here comes from a study of technical replicates of blood from a few donors. V shed 1 base and J shed 2 bases, with 11 bases lying between them. Germline V lookup: CDR1 SGHTA, CDR2 FQGNSA. The CDR3 totals 15 residues. The table came from immunoSEQ multiplex PCR; TCRdb's copy has only in-frame clones and leaves some out. Of 55,000 to 80,000 clones detected, roughly 90% appear once; the ten largest clones hold 4% to 5%. The chain recombines TRBV7-2 with TRBJ1-2; no reliable D call. The receptor comes from a human donor in good health. Some clones in this sample may be carry-over from other donors' samples. The sample consisted of PBMCs. The CDR3 DNA reads TGTGCCAGCAGCTTAGTAAGTCTCCAGAACTATGGCTACACCTTC. It encodes CASSLVSLQNYGYTF.